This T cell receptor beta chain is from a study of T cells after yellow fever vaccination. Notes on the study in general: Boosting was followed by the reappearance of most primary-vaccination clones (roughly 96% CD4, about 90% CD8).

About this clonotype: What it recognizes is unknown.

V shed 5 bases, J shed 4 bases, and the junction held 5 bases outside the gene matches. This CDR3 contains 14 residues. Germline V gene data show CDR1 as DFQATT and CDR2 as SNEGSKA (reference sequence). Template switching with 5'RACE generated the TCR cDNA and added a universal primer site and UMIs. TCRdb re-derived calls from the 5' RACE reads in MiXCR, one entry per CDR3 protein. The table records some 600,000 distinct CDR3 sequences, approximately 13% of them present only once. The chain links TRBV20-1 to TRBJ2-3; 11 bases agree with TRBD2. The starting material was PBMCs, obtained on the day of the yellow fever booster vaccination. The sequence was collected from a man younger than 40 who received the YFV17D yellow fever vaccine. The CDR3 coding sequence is TGCAGTGCTCCATCACTAGCGGGGGCAGATACGCAGTATTTT. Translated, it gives CSAPSLAGADTQYF.